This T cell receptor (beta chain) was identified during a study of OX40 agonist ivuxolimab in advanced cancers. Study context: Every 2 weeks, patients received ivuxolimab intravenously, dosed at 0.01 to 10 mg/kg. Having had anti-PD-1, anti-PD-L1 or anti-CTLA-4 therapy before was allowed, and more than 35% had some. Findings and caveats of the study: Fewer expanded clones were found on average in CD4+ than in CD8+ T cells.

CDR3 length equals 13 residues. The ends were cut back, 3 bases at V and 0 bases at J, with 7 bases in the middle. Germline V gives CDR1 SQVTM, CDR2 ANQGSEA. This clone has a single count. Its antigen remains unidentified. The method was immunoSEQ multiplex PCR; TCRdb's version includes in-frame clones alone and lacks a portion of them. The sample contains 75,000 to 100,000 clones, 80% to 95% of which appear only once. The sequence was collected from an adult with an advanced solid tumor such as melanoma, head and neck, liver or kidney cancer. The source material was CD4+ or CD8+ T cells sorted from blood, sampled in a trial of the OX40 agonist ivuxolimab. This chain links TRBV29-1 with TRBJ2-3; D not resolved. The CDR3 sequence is CSVEDQSTDTQYF. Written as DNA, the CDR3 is TGCAGCGTTGAGGACCAGAGCACAGATACGCAGTATTTT.